The 14 T cell receptor beta chains reported below all come from one sample, sequenced in a study of OX40 agonist ivuxolimab in advanced cancers. Libraries were built with the immunoSEQ multiplex PCR assay. Here the immuneACCESS table is served through TCRdb, limited to in-frame sequences with V and J called. Missing clones are a known gap in these copies; in checked studies unresolved V genes cover under half, and the rest lacks a known reason. For this sample the table gives around 30,000 clones, of which around 90% were detected only once. The top ten clones comprise more than 30% of the sample. This specimen consisted of CD4+ or CD8+ T cells sorted from blood, obtained in a trial of the OX40 agonist ivuxolimab. The receptors derive from an adult with an advanced solid tumor such as melanoma, head and neck, liver or kidney cancer.

This clone is medium-sized by share. V usage is TRBV7-9 and J usage is TRBJ2-1; D remains ambiguous. Trimming stripped 3 bases from V and 4 bases from J, with 4 bases between. Germline-derived CDR1 and CDR2 are SEHNR and FQNEAQ (reference sequence). This CDR3 spans 12 amino acids. The CDR3 sequence is CASSFEYNEQFF. CDR3 nucleotides: TGTGCCAGCAGCTTTGAGTACAATGAGCAGTTCTTC.

The chain uses TRBV5-1 and TRBJ2-1; D might be TRBD1 (5 bases). The CDR3 totals 12 residues. In germline, CDR1 is SGHRS, CDR2 YFSETQ. Trimming stripped 4 bases from V and 9 bases from J, with 11 bases between. The CDR3 is CASSRDSIEQFF. The CDR3 region has the DNA TGCGCCAGCAGCCGAGACAGTATTGAGCAGTTCTTC. Combining the CDR3 with reference TRBV5-1 and TRBJ2-1 gives the whole variable domain KAGVTQTPRYLIKTRGQQVTLSCSPISGHRSVSWYQQTPGQGLQFLFEYFSETQRNKGNFPGRFSGRQFSNSRSEMNVSTLELGDSALYLCASSRDSIEQFFGPGTRLTVL.

The rearrangement uses TRBV2 and TRBJ2-7; D may be TRBD1 (6 bases). The V end lost 2 bases, the J end lost 1 base, and 12 bases lay between the germline ends. This CDR3 is 15 amino acids long. Germline CDR1 reads SNHLY; CDR2 reads FYNNEI. CDR3 in DNA: TGTGCCAGCAGTGAATTTTCAGGGGAATCCTACGAGCAGTACTTC. The encoded protein is CASSEFSGESYEQYF. The complete variable domain, with remaining parts taken from reference TRBV2 and TRBJ2-7, reads EPEVTQTPSHQVTQMGQEVILRCVPISNHLYFYWYRQILGQKVEFLVSFYNNEISEKSEIFDDQFSVERPDGSNFTLKIRSTKLEDSAMYFCASSEFSGESYEQYFGPGTRLTVT.

The chain uses TRBV10-3 and TRBJ2-3; D possibly matches TRBD1 or TRBD2 (5 bases each). V was cut by 10 bases and J by 4 bases, with 9 bases left in between. The CDR3 covers 11 residues. Germline CDR1 reads ENHRY; CDR2 reads SYGVKD. The CDR3 bases are TGTGCCACCGAGGGGCCAGATACGCAGTATTTT. It is translated as CATEGPDTQYF.

The table lists this clone with a count of one. The chain carries TRBV29-1 and TRBJ2-7; no firm D call. The V end lost 1 base, the J end lost 4 bases, and 5 bases lay between the germline ends. Germline CDR1 reads SQVTM; CDR2 reads ANQGSEA. This CDR3 is built from 11 residues. The CDR3 DNA is TGCAGCGTTGAAGTGAGTTACGAGCAGTACTTC. Translating it yields CSVEVSYEQYF.

This chain connects TRBV5-5 to TRBJ1-1; D perhaps matches TRBD1 (6 bases). Trimming took off 4 bases at V and 0 bases at J, with 19 bases between the two ends. The germline V gene encodes CDR1 SGHKS and CDR2 YYEKEE (reference sequence). The CDR3 has 17 amino acids. DNA for the CDR3: TGTGCCAGCAGCCTTCAGGGTCCGGACAGCATGAACACTGAAGCTTTCTTT. Amino acid sequence: CASSLQGPDSMNTEAFF.

This clone was detected only once. The chain has TRBV7-2 and TRBJ2-3; 12 bases are a match to TRBD2. CDR1 and CDR2 (germline): SGHTA, FQGNSA. Trimming took 4 bases from V and 2 from J; bases not matched to a gene: 7. The CDR3 totals 17 residues. The CDR3 DNA reads TGTGCCAGCAGCTATCCCCTAGCGGGGGGGCCCACAGATACGCAGTATTTT. Translating gives CASSYPLAGGPTDTQYF.

The rearrangement links TRBV11-3 to TRBJ2-3; D may be TRBD2 (5 bases). CDR1 and CDR2 (germline): SGHNT, YENEEA. V was shortened by 0 bases and J by 5 bases, with 12 bases between the two germline ends. This CDR3 contains 15 residues. This CDR3 is CASSLDGEEGDTQYF. The CDR3 DNA reads TGTGCCAGCAGCTTAGATGGGGAAGAGGGAGATACGCAGTATTTT.

The chain joins TRBV4-1 to TRBJ1-2; D unclear. The V end lost 0 bases, the J end lost 0 bases, and 11 bases lay between the germline ends. CDR3 size: 16 residues. From germline, CDR1 is MGHRA and CDR2 YSYEKL. In nucleotides, the CDR3 is TGCGCCAGCAGCCAAGATGAGTGGCAGCCTAACTATGGCTACACCTTC. This translates into CASSQDEWQPNYGYTF.

V and J are TRBV6-6 and TRBJ1-5, with D uncertain. This CDR3 has 15 amino acids. The ends were cut back, 2 bases at V and 0 bases at J, with 8 bases in the middle. The germline V gene has CDR1 MNHNY and CDR2 SVGAGI (reference sequence). The CDR3 DNA reads TGTGCCAGCAGTTACGACATCGATAGCAATCAGCCCCAGCATTTT. This gives the protein CASSYDIDSNQPQHF.

This chain uses TRBV5-5 with TRBJ2-7, with D unclear. CDR3 length: 13 residues. With 2 bases removed from V and 4 bases from J, the gap between germline ends came to 10 bases. The germline V gene encodes CDR1 SGHKS and CDR2 YYEKEE (reference sequence). The CDR3 sequence: CASSFVAGYEQYF. CDR3 DNA: TGTGCCAGCAGCTTTGTAGCTGGGTACGAGCAGTACTTC.

V and J are TRBV28 and TRBJ1-5, with D possibly matching TRBD1 (5 bases). CDR3 length equals 15 residues. CDR1 is MDHEN, CDR2 SYDVKM, per germline. The V end lost 3 bases, the J end lost 6 bases, and 15 bases lay between the germline ends. CDR3 DNA: TGTGCCAGCAGTTTCCAGGGCTCTCCGAGTCAGCCCCAGCATTTT. It codes for CASSFQGSPSQPQHF.

V gene TRBV28 combines with J gene TRBJ2-7, with 7 bases that match TRBD2. J gave up 11 bases and V 2 bases, and 6 bases lay outside the gene matches. Germline V CDR1 and CDR2: MDHEN, SYDVKM. This CDR3 comprises 12 residues. CDR3 DNA sequence: TGTGCCAGCAGTTTAGCGGGAGACTCGGAGTACTTC. Protein product: CASSLAGDSEYF.

J is TRBJ2-1 and V is TRBV6-4, with TRBD2 identical over 11 bases. V was pared by 4 bases and J by 4 bases, with 9 bases of the junction left unmatched. The CDR3 has 17 residues. Per germline, CDR1 MRHNA and CDR2 SNTAGT. CDR3 region: CASSGPSLAGEYNEQFF. Written as DNA, the CDR3 is TGTGCCAGCAGTGGACCATCACTAGCGGGAGAGTACAATGAGCAGTTCTTC.